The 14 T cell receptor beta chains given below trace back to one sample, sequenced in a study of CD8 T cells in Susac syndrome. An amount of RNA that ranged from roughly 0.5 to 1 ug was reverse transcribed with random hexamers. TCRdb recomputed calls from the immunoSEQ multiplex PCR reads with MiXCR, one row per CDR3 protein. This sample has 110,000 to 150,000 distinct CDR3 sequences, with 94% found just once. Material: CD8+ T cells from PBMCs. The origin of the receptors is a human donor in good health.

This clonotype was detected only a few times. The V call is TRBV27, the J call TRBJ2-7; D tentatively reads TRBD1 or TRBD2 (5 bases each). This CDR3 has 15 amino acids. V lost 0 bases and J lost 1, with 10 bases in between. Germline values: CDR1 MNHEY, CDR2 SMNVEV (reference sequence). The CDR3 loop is CASSLSGTPSYEQYF. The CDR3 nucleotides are TGTGCCAGCAGTTTATCTGGGACGCCTTCCTACGAGCAGTACTTC.

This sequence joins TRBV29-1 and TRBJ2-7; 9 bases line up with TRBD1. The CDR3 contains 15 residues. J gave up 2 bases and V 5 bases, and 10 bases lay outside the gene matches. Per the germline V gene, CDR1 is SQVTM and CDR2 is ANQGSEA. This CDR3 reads CSVQFGQGRPYEQYF. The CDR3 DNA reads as TGCAGCGTTCAATTCGGACAGGGGCGGCCCTACGAGCAGTACTTC.

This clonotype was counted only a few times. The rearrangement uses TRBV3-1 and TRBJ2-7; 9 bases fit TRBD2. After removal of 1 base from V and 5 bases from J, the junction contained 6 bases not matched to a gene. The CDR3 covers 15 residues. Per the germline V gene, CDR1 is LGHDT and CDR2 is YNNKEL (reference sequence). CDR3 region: CASSQALSGSDEQYF. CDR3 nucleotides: TGTGCCAGCAGCCAAGCCCTTAGCGGGAGCGACGAGCAGTACTTC.

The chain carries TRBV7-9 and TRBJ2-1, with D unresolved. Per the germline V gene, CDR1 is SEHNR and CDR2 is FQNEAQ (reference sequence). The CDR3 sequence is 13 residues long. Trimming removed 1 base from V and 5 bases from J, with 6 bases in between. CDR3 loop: CASSLEPDNEQFF. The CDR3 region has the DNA TGTGCCAGCAGCTTAGAACCTGACAATGAGCAGTTCTTC. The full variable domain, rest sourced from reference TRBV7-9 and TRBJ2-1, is DTGVSQNPRHKITKRGQNVTFRCDPISEHNRLYWYRQTLGQGPEFLTYFQNEAQLEKSRLLSDRFSAERPKGSFSTLEIQRTEQGDSAMYLCASSLEPDNEQFFGPGTRLTVL.

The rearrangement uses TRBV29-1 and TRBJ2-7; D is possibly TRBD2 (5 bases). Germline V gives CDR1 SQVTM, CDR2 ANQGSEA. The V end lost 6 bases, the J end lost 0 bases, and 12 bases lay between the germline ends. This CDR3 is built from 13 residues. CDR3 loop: CSVPGGSSYEQYF. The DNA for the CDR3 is TGCAGCGTCCCGGGTGGGAGCTCCTACGAGCAGTACTTC.

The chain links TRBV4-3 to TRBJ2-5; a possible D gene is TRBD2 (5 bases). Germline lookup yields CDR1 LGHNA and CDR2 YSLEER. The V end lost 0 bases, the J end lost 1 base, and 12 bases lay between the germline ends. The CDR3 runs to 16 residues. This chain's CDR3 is CASSQEVERIQETQYF. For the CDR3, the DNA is TGCGCCAGCAGCCAAGAGGTGGAGCGGATCCAAGAGACCCAGTACTTC.

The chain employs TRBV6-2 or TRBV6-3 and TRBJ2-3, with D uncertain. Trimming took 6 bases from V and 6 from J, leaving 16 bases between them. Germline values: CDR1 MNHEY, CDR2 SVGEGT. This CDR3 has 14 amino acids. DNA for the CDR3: TGTGCCAGCAGAACGAAGGACGTAACGGATACGCAGTATTTT. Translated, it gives CASRTKDVTDTQYF.

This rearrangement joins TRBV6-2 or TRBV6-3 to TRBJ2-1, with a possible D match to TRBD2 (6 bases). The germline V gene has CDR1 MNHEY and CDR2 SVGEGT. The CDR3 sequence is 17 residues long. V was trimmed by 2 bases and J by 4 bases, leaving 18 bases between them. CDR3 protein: CASSYSSGPYLYNEQFF. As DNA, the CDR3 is TGTGCCAGCAGTTACAGTAGCGGCCCCTACCTTTACAATGAGCAGTTCTTC.

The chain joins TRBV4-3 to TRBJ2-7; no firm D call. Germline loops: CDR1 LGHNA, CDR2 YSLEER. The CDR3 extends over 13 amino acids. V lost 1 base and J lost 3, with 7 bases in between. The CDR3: CASSQGLGYEQYF. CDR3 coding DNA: TGCGCCAGCAGCCAAGGGTTGGGCTACGAGCAGTACTTC.

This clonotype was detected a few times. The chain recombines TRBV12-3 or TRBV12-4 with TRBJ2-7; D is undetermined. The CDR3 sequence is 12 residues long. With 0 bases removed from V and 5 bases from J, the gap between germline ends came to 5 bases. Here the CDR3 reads CASSLARNEQYF. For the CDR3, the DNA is TGTGCCAGCAGTTTAGCCCGGAACGAGCAGTACTTC.

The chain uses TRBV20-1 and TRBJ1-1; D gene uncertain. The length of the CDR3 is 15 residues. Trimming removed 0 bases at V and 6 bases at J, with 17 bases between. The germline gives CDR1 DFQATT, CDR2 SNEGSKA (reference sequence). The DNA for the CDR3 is TGCAGTGCTAGAGAAAGGGTTGGGCTAAACCCTGAAGCTTTCTTT. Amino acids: CSARERVGLNPEAFF.

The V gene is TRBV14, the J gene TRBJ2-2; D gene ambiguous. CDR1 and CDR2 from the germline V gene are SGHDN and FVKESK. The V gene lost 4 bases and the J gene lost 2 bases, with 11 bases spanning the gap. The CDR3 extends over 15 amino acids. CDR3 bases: TGTGCCAGCAGCCCCCGTCTCTTCAACACCGGGGAGCTGTTTTTT. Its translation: CASSPRLFNTGELFF.

CDR3 in amino acids: CASSPTGIPSYEQYF. The CDR3 nucleotides are TGTGCCAGTAGTCCTACAGGGATTCCCTCCTACGAGCAGTACTTC. The chain recombines TRBV19 with TRBJ2-7; the D gene is possibly TRBD1 (6 bases). This CDR3 is 15 amino acids long. The ends were cut back, 5 bases at V and 0 bases at J, with 14 bases in the middle. The V gene's germline CDR1 is LNHDA and CDR2 SQIVND (reference sequence).

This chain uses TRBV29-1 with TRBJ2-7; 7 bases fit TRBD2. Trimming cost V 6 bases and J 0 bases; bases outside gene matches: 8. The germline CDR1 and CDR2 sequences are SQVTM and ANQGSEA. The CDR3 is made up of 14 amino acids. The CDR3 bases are TGCAGCGTGGGGGGTAGCGGGTCCTCCTACGAGCAGTACTTC. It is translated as CSVGGSGSSYEQYF.